The T cell receptor beta chain described here comes from a study of shared clonotypes between healthy human individuals. Study in general: For every donor, three CD4 naive, three CD4 memory, two CD8 naive and one CD8 memory plates were used.

Repertoires were generated with immunoSEQ multiplex PCR, while TCRdb's copy carries only in-frame clones and drops some. The table has roughly 2.2 million clones, 85% to 95% seen once; the top ten hold roughly 0.34%. The study enrolled healthy HIV-negative adults without recent acute infections or vaccinations as donors. The donors, all of them Caucasian adults, lived in Nashville, Tennessee. The CDR3 contains 14 residues. Germline V gives CDR1 SQVTM, CDR2 ANQGSEA. Trimming stripped 1 base from V and 7 bases from J, with 16 bases between. The chain has TRBV29-1 and TRBJ1-1; D uncertain. The clonotype originates from a man aged 18 to 30 in good health. Some clones in this sample may be carry-over from other donors' samples. The sequenced sample consisted of naive CD4+ T cells from PBMCs. Subset indicated: CD45RA+ positively selected. The CDR3 sequence: CSVEGLATELEAFF. As DNA, the CDR3 is TGCAGCGTTGAAGGACTTGCAACGGAACTTGAAGCTTTCTTT.